This T cell receptor beta chain was captured in a study of cytomegalovirus exposure and HLA in healthy donors. Trimming took off 8 bases at V and 8 bases at J, with 15 bases between the two ends. This CDR3 comprises 12 residues. Germline-derived CDR1 and CDR2 are MNHEY and SVGAGI. In regard to this clone: What it binds is not known.

The primer mix had 60 Vbeta and 13 Jbeta primers. Data came from immunoSEQ multiplex PCR; TCRdb stores just in-frame clones and leaves some out. Of 100,000 or so clones in the sample, 74% are singletons; the top ten hold roughly 2.6%. General observations from the study: It emerged from a later analysis that several of the most significant clusters appeared to be linked to common viral pathogens.

The source of this sequence is a man aged 50 to 59 in good health and CMV-seropositive. The rearrangement uses TRBV6-5 and TRBJ1-1; D may be TRBD1 (6 bases). Source material: PBMCs. The CDR3 coding sequence is TGTGCCAGCGCGAATCTACAGGGAGAAGCTTTCTTT. Translated: CASANLQGEAFF.